These T cell receptor beta chains were read from a single sample in a study of beta chain features in type 1 diabetes. TCRdb's copy holds only in-frame clones and misses some; the assay was immunoSEQ multiplex PCR. Here the sample spans about 320,000 clones, 12% to 15% being singletons. Sequencing used central memory CD4+ T cells from blood. Receptors were obtained from a young man in good health. Both conserved end residues are part of each CDR3. D genes are given only for firm matches. Clone size, where shown, is once, few, many, or a class for clones that have expanded.

d_call j_call clone_size v_call cdr3_nt cdr3_aa
- TRBJ1-1 few TRBV5-4 TGTGCCAGCAGCCTAAGTCTAGTGAACACTGAAGCTTTCTTT CASSLSLVNTEAFF
- TRBJ1-1 - TRBV29-1 TGCAGCGTCGGTACCGGGGGAGGGCGGTTTGAAGCTTTCTTT CSVGTGGGRFEAFF
TRBD1 TRBJ2-7 - TRBV6-5 TGTGCCAGCAGTTCGCGGACAGGGTCCTACGAGCAGTACTTC CASSSRTGSYEQYF
TRBD1 TRBJ1-3 few TRBV5-4 TGTGCCAGCAGCTCGGACAGGCTCTCTGGAAACACCATATATTTT CASSSDRLSGNTIYF
TRBD2 TRBJ2-1 - TRBV14 TGTGCCAGCAGCCGGCACGCTACCACTAGCGGGAGGATCGATGAGCAGTTCTTC CASSRHATTSGRIDEQFF
- TRBJ2-4 - TRBV6-6 TGTGCCAGCAGTCTCACCGGGACCAAAAACATTCAGTACTTC CASSLTGTKNIQYF
TRBD2 TRBJ2-2 - TRBV5-5 TGTGCCAGCAGCTTCGAGACTAGCGGGAGGGTCGGGGAGCTGTTTTTT CASSFETSGRVGELFF
- TRBJ2-6 - TRBV27 TGTGCCAGCACCCAAACCGGACCCCTCCCGACCAACGTCCTGACTTTC CASTQTGPLPTNVLTF
- TRBJ1-5 - TRBV10-2 TGCGCCAGCAGAGAGGGGGTAGGTCAGCCCCAGCATTTT CASREGVGQPQHF
TRBD2 TRBJ2-5 few TRBV12-5 TGTGCTAGTGGTTTGGGAAGGGACTACGTGGCGGAGACCCAGTACTTC CASGLGRDYVAETQYF